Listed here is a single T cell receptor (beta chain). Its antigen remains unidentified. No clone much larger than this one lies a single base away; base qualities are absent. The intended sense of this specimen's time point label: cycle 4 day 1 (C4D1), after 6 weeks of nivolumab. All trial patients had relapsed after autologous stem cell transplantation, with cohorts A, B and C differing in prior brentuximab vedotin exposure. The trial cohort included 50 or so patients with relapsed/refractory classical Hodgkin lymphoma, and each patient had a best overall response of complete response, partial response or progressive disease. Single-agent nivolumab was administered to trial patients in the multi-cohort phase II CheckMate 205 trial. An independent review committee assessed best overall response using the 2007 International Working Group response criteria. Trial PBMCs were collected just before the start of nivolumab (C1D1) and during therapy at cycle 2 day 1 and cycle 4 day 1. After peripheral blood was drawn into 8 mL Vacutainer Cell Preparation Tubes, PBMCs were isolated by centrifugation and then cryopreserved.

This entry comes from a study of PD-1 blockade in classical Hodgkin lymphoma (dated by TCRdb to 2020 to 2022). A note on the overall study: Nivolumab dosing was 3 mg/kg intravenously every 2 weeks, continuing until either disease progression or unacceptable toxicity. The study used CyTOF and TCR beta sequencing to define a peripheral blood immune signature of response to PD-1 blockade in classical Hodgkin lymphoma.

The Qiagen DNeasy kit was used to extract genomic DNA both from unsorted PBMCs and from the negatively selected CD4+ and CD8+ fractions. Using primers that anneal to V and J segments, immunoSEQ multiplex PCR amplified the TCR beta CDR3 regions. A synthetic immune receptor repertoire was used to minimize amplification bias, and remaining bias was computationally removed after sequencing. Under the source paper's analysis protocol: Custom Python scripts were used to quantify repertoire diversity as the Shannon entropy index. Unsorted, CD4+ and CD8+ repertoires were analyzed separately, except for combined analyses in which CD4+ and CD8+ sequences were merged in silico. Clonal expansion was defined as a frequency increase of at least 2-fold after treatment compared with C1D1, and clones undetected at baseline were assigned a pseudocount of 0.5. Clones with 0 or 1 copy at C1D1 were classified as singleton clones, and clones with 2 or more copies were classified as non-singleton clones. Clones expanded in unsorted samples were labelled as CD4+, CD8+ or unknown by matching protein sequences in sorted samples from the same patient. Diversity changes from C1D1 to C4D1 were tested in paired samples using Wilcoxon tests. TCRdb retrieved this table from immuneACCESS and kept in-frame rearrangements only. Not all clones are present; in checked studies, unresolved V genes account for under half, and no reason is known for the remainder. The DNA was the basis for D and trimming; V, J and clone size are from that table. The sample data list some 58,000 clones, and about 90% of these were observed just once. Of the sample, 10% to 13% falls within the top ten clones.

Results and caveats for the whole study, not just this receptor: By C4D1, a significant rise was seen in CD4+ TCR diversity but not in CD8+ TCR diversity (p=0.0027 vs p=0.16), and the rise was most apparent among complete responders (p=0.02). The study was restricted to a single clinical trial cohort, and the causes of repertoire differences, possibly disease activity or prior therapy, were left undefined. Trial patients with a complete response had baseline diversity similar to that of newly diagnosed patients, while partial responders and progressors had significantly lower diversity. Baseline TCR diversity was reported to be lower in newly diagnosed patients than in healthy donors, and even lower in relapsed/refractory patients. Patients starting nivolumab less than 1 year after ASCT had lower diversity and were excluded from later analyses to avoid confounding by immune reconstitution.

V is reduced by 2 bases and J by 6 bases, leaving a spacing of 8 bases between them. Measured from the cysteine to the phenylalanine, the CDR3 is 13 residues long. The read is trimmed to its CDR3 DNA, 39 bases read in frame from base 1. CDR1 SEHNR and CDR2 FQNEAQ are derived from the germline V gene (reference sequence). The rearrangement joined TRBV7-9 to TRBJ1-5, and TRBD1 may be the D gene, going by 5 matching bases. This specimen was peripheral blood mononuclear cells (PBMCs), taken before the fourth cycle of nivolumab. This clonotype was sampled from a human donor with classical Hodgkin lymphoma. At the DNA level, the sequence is TGTGCCAGCAGCTTACAGGGAGGTCAGCCCCAGCATTTT. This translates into CASSLQGGQPQHF.